These 23 T cell receptor beta chains came from one sample sequenced in a study of cytomegalovirus exposure and HLA in healthy donors. The PCR made use of 60 Vbeta and 13 Jbeta primers. Measured with immunoSEQ multiplex PCR; TCRdb has only the in-frame clones, and not every one. Of 200,000 to 300,000 clones listed, just under 85% are singletons. Sequenced material: PBMCs. These receptors were taken from a middle-aged woman in good health and CMV-seropositive.

The DNA of the CDR3 is TGTGCCAGCAGGGGGACTAGCGGGAGGGGAGAAACGCAGTATTTT. It encodes CASRGTSGRGETQYF. The J gene is TRBJ2-3, the V gene TRBV6-1, with 16 bases identical to TRBD2. The CDR3 has 15 amino acids. V shed 6 bases, J shed 9 bases, and the junction held 6 bases outside the gene matches. Per the germline V gene, CDR1 is MNHNS and CDR2 is SASEGT.

The V gene is TRBV11-3, the J gene TRBJ2-7, with D uncertain. Between the trimmed V and J ends, which lost 3 bases and 2 bases, there was a span of 8 bases. Germline V gene data show CDR1 as SGHNT and CDR2 as YENEEA. The CDR3 runs 13 residues. The CDR3 region has the DNA TGTGCCAGCAGCTTGGTCCAGACCTACGAGCAGTACTTC. Its translation: CASSLVQTYEQYF.

The gene calls are TRBV28 and TRBJ2-7; 8 positions match TRBD1. The CDR3 covers 15 residues. V lost 5 bases to trimming and J lost 10 bases; unmatched junction nucleotides: 16. CDR1 and CDR2 from the germline V gene are MDHEN and SYDVKM. The CDR3 reads CASSPSTGQAPPQYF. As DNA, the CDR3 is TGTGCCAGCAGTCCATCAACGGGACAGGCCCCTCCCCAGTACTTC.

CDR3 amino acids: CSVPGTGGNQPQHF. Written as DNA, the CDR3 is TGCAGCGTACCTGGGACAGGAGGCAATCAGCCCCAGCATTTT. V usage is TRBV29-1 and J usage is TRBJ1-5, with 8 bases identical to TRBD1. The ends lost 6 bases at V and 2 bases at J; junction bases unmatched: 6. This CDR3 is 14 amino acids long. Per germline, CDR1 SQVTM and CDR2 ANQGSEA.

Here the CDR3 reads CASSLGTSGSRTDTQYF. In nucleotides, the CDR3 is TGTGCCAGCAGCTTAGGGACTAGCGGGAGTAGGACAGATACGCAGTATTTT. V and J are TRBV7-2 and TRBJ2-3; 13 bases match TRBD2. Germline values: CDR1 SGHTA, CDR2 FQGNSA. The CDR3 is 17 residues long. V gave up 1 base and J gave up 3 bases; unmatched junction bases: 4.

The V and J genes are TRBV11-3 and TRBJ2-2, with D perhaps matching TRBD2 (5 bases). Trimming took off 4 bases at V and 4 bases at J, with 10 bases between the two ends. The CDR3 is 14 amino acids. Germline lookup yields CDR1 SGHNT and CDR2 YENEEA. CDR3 loop: CASSSDWRTGELFF. In DNA, the CDR3 is TGTGCCAGCAGCTCGGACTGGCGCACCGGGGAGCTGTTTTTT.

This chain uses TRBV5-8 with TRBJ2-7; tentative D call: TRBD1 (5 bases). Trimming left V 2 bases short and J 2 bases short, with 14 bases between. Looked up from germline, CDR1 is SGHTS and CDR2 is YDEGEE. The CDR3 covers 15 residues. The CDR3 sequence is CASSLGQGKAYEQYF. For the CDR3, the DNA is TGTGCCAGCAGCTTAGGGCAGGGCAAGGCCTACGAGCAGTACTTC.

The chain has TRBV27 and TRBJ1-1; D may be TRBD1 (5 bases). With 8 bases removed from V and 3 bases from J, the gap between germline ends came to 7 bases. The CDR3 is 11 amino acids. CDR1 and CDR2 from the germline V gene are MNHEY and SMNVEV (reference sequence). CDR3 sequence: CASPGDTEAFF. CDR3 bases: TGTGCCAGCCCGGGGGACACTGAAGCTTTCTTT.

The genes are TRBV5-1 and TRBJ2-3, with D possibly TRBD2 on 7 matching bases. The germline V gene has CDR1 SGHRS and CDR2 YFSETQ. The V end was cut by 0 bases, the J end by 1 base, with 15 bases between. The CDR3 covers 17 residues. CDR3 DNA sequence: TGCGCCAGCAGCTTGGCCGGGGGGCTACGTGGCACAGATACGCAGTATTTT. This translates into CASSLAGGLRGTDTQYF.

CDR3 protein: CATSRDPAAGDREQYF. DNA of the CDR3: TGTGCCACCAGCAGAGATCCCGCAGCGGGAGATCGCGAGCAGTACTTC. The rearrangement joins TRBV15 to TRBJ2-7; 8 bases map to TRBD2. The J segment lost 6 bases and the V segment lost 0 bases, leaving 10 bases of the junction unmatched. Germline loops: CDR1 LNHNV, CDR2 YYDKDF (reference sequence). The CDR3 sequence is 16 residues long.

This chain links TRBV6-6 with TRBJ2-7, with 13 bases aligning to TRBD2. The CDR3 has 15 amino acids. Losses at the gene ends were 6 bases for V and 7 bases for J; bases not matched to a gene: 9. The germline CDR1 and CDR2 sequences are MNHNY and SVGAGI (reference sequence). The DNA for the CDR3 is TGTGCCAGCAGCCGCGGGACTAGCGGGGTCCTGGAGCAGTACTTC. As protein: CASSRGTSGVLEQYF.

The chain recombines TRBV5-1 with TRBJ2-3, with 11 bases matching TRBD2. The germline V gene encodes CDR1 SGHRS and CDR2 YFSETQ. The CDR3 loop spans 15 amino acids. The ends lost 5 bases at V and 4 bases at J; junction bases unmatched: 6. The CDR3 region is CASSILAGGPDTQYF. CDR3 sequence (DNA): TGCGCCAGCAGTATCCTAGCGGGAGGACCAGATACGCAGTATTTT.

This clone was recorded only once. The chain links TRBV5-6 to TRBJ2-7, with 8 bases identical to TRBD2. From germline, CDR1 is SGHDT and CDR2 YYEEEE. Trimming at V came to 3 bases and at J to 2 bases, leaving 7 bases not matched to a gene. This CDR3 region has 15 residues. The CDR3 is CASSSPGLVAYEQYF. The DNA of the CDR3 is TGTGCCAGCAGCTCACCGGGACTAGTAGCCTACGAGCAGTACTTC.

This rearrangement joins TRBV5-1 to TRBJ2-1; 13 bases align to TRBD2. Germline V CDR1 and CDR2: SGHRS, YFSETQ. The CDR3 totals 16 residues. J was trimmed by 7 bases and V by 0 bases; bases with no gene match: 4. The CDR3 nucleotides are TGCGCCAGCAGCTTGGTACTAGCGGGAGGGCCGAATGAGCAGTTCTTC. The encoded protein is CASSLVLAGGPNEQFF.

The rearrangement joins TRBV7-8 to TRBJ1-1; tentatively, D is TRBD1 (6 bases). The length of the CDR3 is 12 residues. V lost 4 bases and J lost 8, with 11 bases in between. The germline gives CDR1 SGHVS, CDR2 FQNEAQ. CDR3 residues: CASSSAGTEAFF. CDR3 DNA sequence: TGTGCCAGCAGCTCAGCCGGGACAGAAGCTTTCTTT.

This chain uses TRBV5-1 with TRBJ1-4; no clear D. The germline V and J ends were trimmed by 4 bases and 2 bases, with 15 bases remaining between them. From germline, CDR1 is SGHRS and CDR2 YFSETQ. The CDR3 spans 16 residues. This chain's CDR3 is CASSPSAPGTNEKLFF. The CDR3 region has the DNA TGCGCCAGCAGCCCAAGTGCGCCGGGTACTAATGAAAAACTGTTTTTT.

This chain links TRBV6-5 with TRBJ2-1, with 9 nucleotides matching TRBD2. In germline, CDR1 is MNHEY, CDR2 SVGAGI. The CDR3 sequence is 15 residues long. V was pared by 4 bases and J by 9 bases, with 10 bases of the junction left unmatched. Written as DNA, the CDR3 is TGTGCCAGCAGTTCCTTAGCGGGAGCAAGGGGTGAGCAGTTCTTC. Translated, it gives CASSSLAGARGEQFF.

The chain carries TRBV5-1 and TRBJ2-7; weak D call: TRBD2 (6 bases). Trimming took off 0 bases at V and 10 bases at J, with 17 bases between the two ends. The CDR3 spans 14 residues. Germline CDR1 reads SGHRS; CDR2 reads YFSETQ. In DNA, the CDR3 is TGCGCCAGCAGCTTGGGGGGGGATTCCCGGGCCCAGTACTTC. Encoded protein: CASSLGGDSRAQYF.

This chain links TRBV18 with TRBJ2-1; 13 bases fit TRBD2. The V gene end was trimmed by 0 bases and the J gene end by 8 bases; junction bases not matched to a gene: 4. This CDR3 comprises 16 residues. Germline assignment: CDR1 KGHSH and CDR2 LQKENI. The CDR3 here is CASSPPWTSGSDEQFF. CDR3 bases: TGTGCCAGCTCACCACCGTGGACTAGCGGGAGTGATGAGCAGTTCTTC.

The CDR3 DNA sequence: TGTGCCAGCAGCCGGACGGGACAGGGCTACGAGCAGTACTTC. Residues: CASSRTGQGYEQYF. This rearrangement joins TRBV27 to TRBJ2-7; TRBD1 matches 9 bases. V shed 6 bases and J 3 bases; nucleotides not matched to a gene: 6. The germline V gene has CDR1 MNHEY and CDR2 SMNVEV (reference sequence). The CDR3 runs to 14 residues.

V usage is TRBV4-3 and J usage is TRBJ2-7; 8 nucleotides match TRBD1. The trim removed 4 bases at V and 2 bases at J, leaving 4 bases unmatched. Looked up from germline, CDR1 is LGHNA and CDR2 is YSLEER. CDR3 length: 14 residues. Written as DNA, the CDR3 is TGCGCCAGCAGCCGACAGGGGAATACCTACGAGCAGTACTTC. Translated: CASSRQGNTYEQYF.

The chain links TRBV7-9 to TRBJ2-7; 7 nucleotides line up with TRBD2. J lost 3 bases, V lost 5 bases, and 4 bases had no gene match. The germline V gene encodes CDR1 SEHNR and CDR2 FQNEAQ (reference sequence). CDR3 length: 13 residues. Here the CDR3 DNA reads TGTGCCAGCAGCGCTGGGACTAACTACGAGCAGTACTTC. This encodes CASSAGTNYEQYF.

This chain connects TRBV4-3 to TRBJ2-7; TRBD2 matches at 7 bases. V shed 2 bases and J 0 bases; nucleotides not matched to a gene: 4. Germline V gene lookup returns CDR1 LGHNA and CDR2 YSLEER. The CDR3 is made up of 15 amino acids. The CDR3 sequence: CASSQLAASSYEQYF. In DNA, the CDR3 is TGCGCCAGCAGCCAACTAGCGGCTAGCTCCTACGAGCAGTACTTC.